This T cell receptor beta chain was captured by sequencing in a study of T cell changes during pregnancy in multiple sclerosis. Germline trimming cut 5 bases from V and 2 bases from J; bases unmatched to any gene: 8. Germline V gene lookup returns CDR1 SGHTA and CDR2 FQGNSA. CDR3 length: 17 residues. Repertoires were generated with immunoSEQ multiplex PCR, while TCRdb's copy carries only in-frame clones and drops some. Of 40,000 or so clones listed, about 93% are singletons. The sequence derives from a female donor in good health, enrolled as a control in a pregnancy study. The V call is TRBV7-2, the J call TRBJ2-3; 12 nucleotides line up with TRBD2. The starting material was CD4+ T cells from peripheral blood mononuclear cells, obtained in the third trimester of pregnancy. The CDR3 DNA is TGTGCCAGCAGCCTTAACCCTAGCGGGGGGGCCACAGATACGCAGTATTTT. Residues: CASSLNPSGGATDTQYF. The full variable domain, completed using reference TRBV7-2 and TRBJ2-3, is GAGVSQSPSNKVTEKGKDVELRCDPISGHTALYWYRQSLGQGLEFLIYFQGNSAPDKSGLPSDRFSAERTGGSVSTLTIQRTQQEDSAVYLCASSLNPSGGATDTQYFGPGTRLTVL.